This entry lists 6 T cell receptor beta chains sequenced from one sample in a study of blood T cell repertoires in COVID-19. Measured with immunoSEQ multiplex PCR; TCRdb has only the in-frame clones, and not every one. The sample shows under 130,000 clones, roughly four fifths of them seen only once. The sample consisted of peripheral blood. Receptors were obtained from a woman aged 80 or over with acute or convalescent COVID-19.

The genes are TRBV19 and TRBJ2-2, with a possible D match to TRBD1 (7 bases). CDR3 size: 17 residues. V was pared by 5 bases and J by 0 bases, with 16 bases between. Germline V gives CDR1 LNHDA, CDR2 SQIVND (reference sequence). CDR3 sequence: CASSLQGGLTNTGELFF. The CDR3 DNA is TGTGCCAGTAGTTTGCAGGGGGGACTTACGAACACCGGGGAGCTGTTTTTT. Based on the CDR3 plus reference TRBV19 and TRBJ2-2, the full variable domain is DGGITQSPKYLFRKEGQNVTLSCEQNLNHDAMYWYRQDPGQGLRLIYYSQIVNDFQKGDIAEGYSVSREKKESFPLTVTSAQKNPTAFYLCASSLQGGLTNTGELFFGEGSRLTVL.

The chain is built from TRBV18 and TRBJ2-5; D gene uncertain. Germline values: CDR1 KGHSH, CDR2 LQKENI. This CDR3 has 14 residues. V was trimmed by 4 bases and J by 1 base, leaving 10 bases between them. The CDR3 region has the DNA TGTGCCAGCTCACGTCCCTTTCCCCAAGAGACCCAGTACTTC. Amino acid sequence: CASSRPFPQETQYF.

This chain links TRBV19 with TRBJ2-3; D may be TRBD2 (5 bases). V was cut by 4 bases and J by 8 bases, with 10 bases left in between. This CDR3 region has 12 residues. Per the germline V gene, CDR1 is LNHDA and CDR2 is SQIVND (reference sequence). The CDR3 region has the DNA TGTGCCAGTAGTAGCGGGCTAGCTACGCAGTATTTT. Translation gives CASSSGLATQYF.

V gene TRBV3-1 (or the pseudogene TRBV3-2) combines with J gene TRBJ2-7; 7 nucleotides match TRBD1. V was clipped by 3 bases and J by 1 base; unmatched bases: 6. The germline gives CDR1 LGHDT, CDR2 YNNKEL (reference sequence). The CDR3 contains 15 residues. In nucleotides, the CDR3 is TGTGCCAGCAGCCACCCCCTGACAGGGTCCTACGAGCAGTACTTC. It codes for CASSHPLTGSYEQYF.

This clone was detected only a few times. The chain couples TRBV27 to TRBJ2-7, with D tentatively TRBD1 (6 bases). Germline V gene sequence: CDR1 MNHEY, CDR2 SMNVEV (reference sequence). The CDR3 extends over 14 amino acids. V was cut by 4 bases and J by 4 bases, with 14 bases left in between. DNA of the CDR3: TGTGCCAGCAGTTCCCCAGGGACACAGTACGAGCAGTACTTC. Translation: CASSSPGTQYEQYF.

The chain combines TRBV3-1 (or the pseudogene TRBV3-2) with TRBJ2-1; TRBD2 aligns across 8 bases. The CDR3 consists of 14 residues. V shed 2 bases, J shed 7 bases, and the junction held 4 bases outside the gene matches. The germline V gene has CDR1 LGHDT and CDR2 YNNKEL (reference sequence). CDR3 sequence: CASSQSGSRNEQFF. The CDR3 bases are TGTGCCAGCAGCCAAAGCGGGAGTCGTAATGAGCAGTTCTTC.